These T cell receptor beta chains were read from a single sample in a study of blood T cells in healthy people across ages. TCRdb reprocessed the 5' RACE reads with MiXCR, giving one entry per CDR3 protein. The repertoire holds about 1 million distinct CDR3 sequences, with 45% as singletons. Sequencing used blood. These receptors were collected from a woman aged 55-69 years in good health. CDR3s include the opening cysteine and the closing phenylalanine or tryptophan. The D gene is left open where the match is weak. Clone sizes are given selectively: once, few, many, or a class where the clone is expanded.

clone size: few
J gene: TRBJ2-1
V gene: TRBV2
D gene: TRBD2
CDR3 protein: CASSGSSGRAGYNEQFF
CDR3 DNA: TGTGCCAGCAGTGGTAGTAGCGGGAGGGCCGGGTACAATGAGCAGTTCTTC

clone size: -
J gene: TRBJ1-4
V gene: TRBV28
D gene: -
CDR3 protein: CASSSQKYRDEKLFF
CDR3 DNA: TGTGCCAGCAGCTCCCAAAAGTACAGGGATGAAAAACTGTTTTTT

clone size: -
J gene: TRBJ2-7
V gene: TRBV13
D gene: -
CDR3 protein: CASSLGREGAGSYEQYF
CDR3 DNA: TGTGCCAGCAGCTTAGGCCGGGAAGGGGCGGGCTCCTACGAGCAGTACTTC

clone size: few
J gene: TRBJ2-1
V gene: TRBV5-1
D gene: -
CDR3 protein: CASSLAGGRVVDEQFF
CDR3 DNA: TGCGCCAGCAGCTTGGCCGGTGGCAGGGTTGTAGATGAGCAGTTCTTC

clone size: few
J gene: TRBJ2-7
V gene: TRBV27
D gene: -
CDR3 protein: CASRPTNTYEQYF
CDR3 DNA: TGTGCCAGCCGACCGACTAACACCTACGAGCAGTACTTC

clone size: few
J gene: TRBJ2-1
V gene: TRBV7-9
D gene: TRBD2
CDR3 protein: CASSRRLAGQLNEQFF
CDR3 DNA: TGTGCCAGCAGCCGACGACTAGCCGGGCAGTTGAATGAGCAGTTCTTC

clone size: -
J gene: TRBJ1-2
V gene: TRBV10-3
D gene: -
CDR3 protein: CAISDDYGYTF
CDR3 DNA: TGTGCCATCAGTGACGACTATGGCTACACCTTC

clone size: -
J gene: TRBJ2-7
V gene: TRBV5-1
D gene: TRBD1
CDR3 protein: CASSVGQGLNEQYF
CDR3 DNA: TGCGCCAGCAGCGTCGGACAGGGTCTAAACGAGCAGTACTTC

clone size: -
J gene: TRBJ2-7
V gene: TRBV27
D gene: -
CDR3 protein: CASSPRLSGGYEGEQYF
CDR3 DNA: TGTGCCAGCAGCCCCCGACTAAGTGGGGGGTATGAAGGCGAGCAGTACTTC

clone size: many
J gene: TRBJ2-5
V gene: TRBV27
D gene: TRBD2
CDR3 protein: CASSLAGAQETQYF
CDR3 DNA: TGTGCCAGCAGCTTAGCGGGAGCCCAAGAGACCCAGTACTTC

clone size: -
J gene: TRBJ2-7
V gene: TRBV7-8
D gene: TRBD2
CDR3 protein: CASSSSAGGPYEQYF
CDR3 DNA: TGTGCCAGCAGCTCCTCAGCGGGAGGGCCCTACGAGCAGTACTTC

clone size: -
J gene: TRBJ2-1
V gene: TRBV11-2
D gene: TRBD2
CDR3 protein: CASSLDGGVAGVEQFF
CDR3 DNA: TGTGCCAGCAGCTTAGATGGGGGTGTAGCGGGAGTTGAGCAGTTCTTC

clone size: -
J gene: TRBJ1-1
V gene: TRBV6-6
D gene: -
CDR3 protein: CASSSQGSNTEAFF
CDR3 DNA: TGTGCCAGCAGTTCTCAGGGGTCGAACACTGAAGCTTTCTTT

clone size: few
J gene: TRBJ2-5
V gene: TRBV29-1
D gene: TRBD2
CDR3 protein: CSVVSGRGRETQYF
CDR3 DNA: TGCAGCGTCGTTTCTGGGAGGGGACGGGAGACCCAGTACTTC

clone size: -
J gene: TRBJ2-7
V gene: TRBV20-1
D gene: TRBD1
CDR3 protein: CSARDEDRVYEQYF
CDR3 DNA: TGCAGTGCTAGAGATGAGGACAGGGTCTACGAGCAGTACTTC

clone size: once
J gene: TRBJ2-7
V gene: TRBV5-1
D gene: -
CDR3 protein: CASSLGTGNHEQYF
CDR3 DNA: TGCGCCAGCAGCTTGGGAACAGGGAACCACGAGCAGTACTTC

clone size: -
J gene: TRBJ1-1
V gene: TRBV2
D gene: -
CDR3 protein: CASSSGQSNTEAFF
CDR3 DNA: TGTGCCAGCAGTTCCGGACAGTCGAACACTGAAGCTTTCTTT

clone size: -
J gene: TRBJ2-2
V gene: TRBV4-2
D gene: TRBD1
CDR3 protein: CASSQADRGYTGELFF
CDR3 DNA: TGTGCCAGCAGCCAAGCTGACAGGGGCTACACCGGGGAGCTGTTTTTT

clone size: -
J gene: TRBJ1-2
V gene: TRBV27
D gene: TRBD1
CDR3 protein: CASSNTGGRSGYTF
CDR3 DNA: TGTGCCAGCAGTAACACAGGGGGCCGGAGTGGCTACACCTTC

clone size: few
J gene: TRBJ1-2
V gene: TRBV29-1
D gene: -
CDR3 protein: CSVATGSYYGYTF
CDR3 DNA: TGCAGCGTTGCGACAGGTAGCTACTATGGCTACACCTTC

clone size: -
J gene: TRBJ2-1
V gene: TRBV6-5
D gene: -
CDR3 protein: CASSFKRLNEQFF
CDR3 DNA: TGTGCCAGCAGTTTTAAGCGGCTGAATGAGCAGTTCTTC

clone size: -
J gene: TRBJ2-1
V gene: TRBV7-7
D gene: TRBD2
CDR3 protein: CASSLVVGRDGRVPYNEQFF
CDR3 DNA: TGTGCCAGCAGCTTAGTTGTGGGCAGGGATGGGAGGGTCCCCTACAATGAGCAGTTCTTC

clone size: few
J gene: TRBJ1-6
V gene: TRBV6-5
D gene: TRBD1
CDR3 protein: CASRRTGGNSPLHF
CDR3 DNA: TGTGCCAGCAGGCGGACAGGGGGTAATTCACCCCTCCACTTT

clone size: -
J gene: TRBJ2-5
V gene: TRBV20-1
D gene: TRBD2
CDR3 protein: CSAKLANYNEQYF
CDR3 DNA: TGCAGTGCTAAACTAGCGAACTACAATGAGCAGTACTTC

clone size: -
J gene: TRBJ2-1
V gene: TRBV20-1
D gene: -
CDR3 protein: CSAGPRGNEQFF
CDR3 DNA: TGCAGTGCTGGTCCAAGGGGGAATGAGCAGTTCTTC

clone size: -
J gene: TRBJ1-5
V gene: TRBV12-5
D gene: -
CDR3 protein: CASGLESNQPQHF
CDR3 DNA: TGTGCTAGTGGTTTGGAGAGCAATCAGCCCCAGCATTTT

clone size: -
J gene: TRBJ1-2
V gene: TRBV14
D gene: -
CDR3 protein: CASSPLGEFAYGYTF
CDR3 DNA: TGTGCCAGCAGCCCCTTGGGAGAGTTTGCCTATGGCTACACCTTC

clone size: -
J gene: TRBJ2-5
V gene: TRBV20-1
D gene: TRBD2
CDR3 protein: CSARVASGLQLETQYF
CDR3 DNA: TGCAGTGCTAGAGTTGCTAGCGGGTTACAGCTTGAGACCCAGTACTTC

clone size: few
J gene: TRBJ2-3
V gene: TRBV7-9
D gene: TRBD2
CDR3 protein: CASSSASGSPQFPDTQYF
CDR3 DNA: TGTGCCAGCAGCAGCGCTAGCGGGAGTCCTCAATTCCCAGATACGCAGTATTTT

clone size: few
J gene: TRBJ2-7
V gene: TRBV9
D gene: -
CDR3 protein: CASSVSTGVSYEQYF
CDR3 DNA: TGTGCCAGCAGCGTAAGTACGGGAGTGTCCTACGAGCAGTACTTC

clone size: -
J gene: TRBJ2-2
V gene: TRBV5-1
D gene: TRBD2
CDR3 protein: CASSSGTTRNTGELFF
CDR3 DNA: TGCGCCAGCAGCTCCGGGACTACCAGGAACACCGGGGAGCTGTTTTTT

clone size: -
J gene: TRBJ2-7
V gene: TRBV20-1
D gene: TRBD2
CDR3 protein: CSANRREADPYEQYF
CDR3 DNA: TGCAGTGCCAACCGACGGGAGGCCGACCCTTACGAGCAGTACTTC

clone size: -
J gene: TRBJ2-7
V gene: TRBV29-1
D gene: TRBD1
CDR3 protein: CSVEDRDRSSYEQYF
CDR3 DNA: TGCAGCGTAGAGGACCGGGACAGGAGCTCCTACGAGCAGTACTTC

clone size: -
J gene: TRBJ1-2
V gene: TRBV7-2
D gene: -
CDR3 protein: CASSLAVNTNYGYTF
CDR3 DNA: TGTGCCAGCAGCTTAGCGGTAAACACTAACTATGGCTACACCTTC

clone size: -
J gene: TRBJ2-7
V gene: TRBV9
D gene: -
CDR3 protein: CASSATRRAGAYEQYF
CDR3 DNA: TGTGCCAGCAGCGCCACAAGACGAGCGGGTGCCTACGAGCAGTACTTC

clone size: few
J gene: TRBJ2-5
V gene: TRBV6-1
D gene: -
CDR3 protein: CASSPQIVRGEETQYF
CDR3 DNA: TGTGCCAGCAGTCCCCAGATCGTAAGGGGTGAAGAGACCCAGTACTTC

clone size: -
J gene: TRBJ2-2
V gene: TRBV27
D gene: TRBD2
CDR3 protein: CASRLAGGAGELFF
CDR3 DNA: TGTGCCAGCAGACTAGCGGGGGGGGCGGGGGAGCTGTTTTTT

clone size: few
J gene: TRBJ2-2
V gene: TRBV27
D gene: -
CDR3 protein: CASSQGAVWSGELFF
CDR3 DNA: TGTGCCAGCAGCCAGGGAGCGGTTTGGTCCGGGGAGCTGTTTTTT

clone size: few
J gene: TRBJ2-1
V gene: TRBV5-5
D gene: TRBD1
CDR3 protein: CASSYRQGAPNEQFF
CDR3 DNA: TGTGCCAGCAGCTACAGGCAGGGGGCCCCCAATGAGCAGTTCTTC

clone size: -
J gene: TRBJ2-3
V gene: TRBV10-3
D gene: -
CDR3 protein: CAISGWKSTDTQYF
CDR3 DNA: TGTGCCATCAGCGGGTGGAAGTCCACAGATACGCAGTATTTT

clone size: -
J gene: TRBJ2-1
V gene: TRBV20-1
D gene: -
CDR3 protein: CSAIGRVTYNEQFF
CDR3 DNA: TGCAGTGCTATCGGCAGGGTAACCTACAATGAGCAGTTCTTC

clone size: -
J gene: TRBJ2-3
V gene: TRBV28
D gene: TRBD2
CDR3 protein: CASSPPSGGAPDTQYF
CDR3 DNA: TGTGCCAGCAGTCCCCCTAGCGGGGGGGCCCCAGATACGCAGTATTTT